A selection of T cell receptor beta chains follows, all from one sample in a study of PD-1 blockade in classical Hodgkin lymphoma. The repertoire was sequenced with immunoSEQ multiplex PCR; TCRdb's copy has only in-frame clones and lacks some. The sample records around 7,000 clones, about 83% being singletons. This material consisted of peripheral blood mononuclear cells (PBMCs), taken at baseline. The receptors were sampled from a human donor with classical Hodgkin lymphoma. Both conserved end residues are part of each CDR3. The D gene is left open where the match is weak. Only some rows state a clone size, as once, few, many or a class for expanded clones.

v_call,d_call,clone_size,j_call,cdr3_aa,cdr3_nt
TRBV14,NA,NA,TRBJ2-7,CASSQAPDASYEQYF,TGTGCCAGCAGCCAAGCCCCCGACGCTAGCTACGAGCAGTACTTC
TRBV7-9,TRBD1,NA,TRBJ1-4,CASSLGRTGYEKLFF,TGTGCCAGCAGCTTAGGGAGGACAGGGTATGAAAAACTGTTTTTT
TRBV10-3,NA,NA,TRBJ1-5,CAISESVNNQPQHF,TGTGCCATCAGTGAGTCGGTGAACAATCAGCCCCAGCATTTT
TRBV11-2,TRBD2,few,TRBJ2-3,CASSWGLERVTDTQYF,TGTGCCAGCAGCTGGGGACTAGAGCGGGTCACAGATACGCAGTATTTT
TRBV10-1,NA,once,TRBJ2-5,CAGQRQGTQYF,TGCGCCGGGCAGCGGCAGGGGACCCAGTACTTC
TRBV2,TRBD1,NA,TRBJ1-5,CASSAQTGGQPQHF,TGTGCCAGCAGTGCTCAGACAGGGGGCCAGCCCCAGCATTTT
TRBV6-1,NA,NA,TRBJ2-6,CASSEGGAGANVLTF,TGTGCCAGCAGTGAAGGGGGCGCTGGGGCCAACGTCCTGACTTTC
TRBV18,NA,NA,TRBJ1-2,CASSPAGLYGYTF,TGTGCCAGCTCACCGGCAGGGCTCTATGGCTACACCTTC
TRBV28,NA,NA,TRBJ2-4,CASSVWRTAKNIQYF,TGTGCCAGCAGTGTTTGGCGGACAGCCAAAAACATTCAGTACTTC
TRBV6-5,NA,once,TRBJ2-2,CASSYLHGELFF,TGTGCCAGCAGTTACCTCCACGGGGAGCTGTTTTTT
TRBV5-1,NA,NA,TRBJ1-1,CASSSQPLGGKNTEAFF,TGCGCCAGCAGCTCTCAGCCACTGGGAGGTAAGAACACTGAAGCTTTCTTT